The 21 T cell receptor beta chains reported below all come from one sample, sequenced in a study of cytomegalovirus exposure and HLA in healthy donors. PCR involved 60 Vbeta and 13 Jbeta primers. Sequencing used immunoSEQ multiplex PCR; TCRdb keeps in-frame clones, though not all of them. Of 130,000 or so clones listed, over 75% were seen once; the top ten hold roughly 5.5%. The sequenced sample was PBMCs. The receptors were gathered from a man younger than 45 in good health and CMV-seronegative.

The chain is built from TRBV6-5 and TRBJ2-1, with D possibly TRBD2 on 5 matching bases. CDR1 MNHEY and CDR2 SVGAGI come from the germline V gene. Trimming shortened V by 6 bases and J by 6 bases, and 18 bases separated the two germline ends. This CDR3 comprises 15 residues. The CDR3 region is CASRRRAPLGNEQFF. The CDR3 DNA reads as TGTGCCAGCAGAAGGCGGGCGCCCCTAGGCAATGAGCAGTTCTTC.

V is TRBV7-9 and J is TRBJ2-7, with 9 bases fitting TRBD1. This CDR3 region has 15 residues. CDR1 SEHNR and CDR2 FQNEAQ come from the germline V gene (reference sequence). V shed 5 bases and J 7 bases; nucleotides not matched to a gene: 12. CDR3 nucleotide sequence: TGTGCCAGCAGCCAAATAGGACAGGGGACAAGGGAGCAGTACTTC. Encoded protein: CASSQIGQGTREQYF.

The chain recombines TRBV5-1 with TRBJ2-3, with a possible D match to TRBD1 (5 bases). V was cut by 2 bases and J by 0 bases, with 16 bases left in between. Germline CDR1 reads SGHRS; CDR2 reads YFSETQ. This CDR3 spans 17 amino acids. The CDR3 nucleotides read TGCGCCAGCAGCTTCCCCAGGGCTGCAGTTAGCACAGATACGCAGTATTTT. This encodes CASSFPRAAVSTDTQYF. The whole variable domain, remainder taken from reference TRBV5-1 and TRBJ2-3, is KAGVTQTPRYLIKTRGQQVTLSCSPISGHRSVSWYQQTPGQGLQFLFEYFSETQRNKGNFPGRFSGRQFSNSRSEMNVSTLELGDSALYLCASSFPRAAVSTDTQYFGPGTRLTVL.

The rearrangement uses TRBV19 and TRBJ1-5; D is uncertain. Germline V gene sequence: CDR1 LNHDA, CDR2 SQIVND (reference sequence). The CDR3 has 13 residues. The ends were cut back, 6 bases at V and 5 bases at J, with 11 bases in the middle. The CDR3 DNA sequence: TGTGCCAGTAGCAGCGGCCGGGATCAGCCCCAGCATTTT. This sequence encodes CASSSGRDQPQHF.

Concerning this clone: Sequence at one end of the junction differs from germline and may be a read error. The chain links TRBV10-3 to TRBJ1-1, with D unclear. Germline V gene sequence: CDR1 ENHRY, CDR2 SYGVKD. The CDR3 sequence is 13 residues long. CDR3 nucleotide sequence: TGTGCCGTCAGTCACGGTGTGAACACTGAAGCTTTCTTT. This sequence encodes CAVSHGVNTEAFF.

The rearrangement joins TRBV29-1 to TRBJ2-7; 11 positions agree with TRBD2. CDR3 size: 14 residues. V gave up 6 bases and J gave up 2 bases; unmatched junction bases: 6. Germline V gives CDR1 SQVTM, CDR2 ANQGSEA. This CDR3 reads CSVVSGLAAYEQYF. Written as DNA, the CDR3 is TGCAGCGTCGTATCGGGACTAGCGGCCTACGAGCAGTACTTC.

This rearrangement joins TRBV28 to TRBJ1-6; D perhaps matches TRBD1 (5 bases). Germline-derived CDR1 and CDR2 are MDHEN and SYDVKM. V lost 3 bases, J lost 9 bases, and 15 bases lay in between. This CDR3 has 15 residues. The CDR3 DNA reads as TGTGCCAGCAGTTTCCGGTCAGGGTCGACTTCACCCCTCCACTTT. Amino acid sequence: CASSFRSGSTSPLHF.

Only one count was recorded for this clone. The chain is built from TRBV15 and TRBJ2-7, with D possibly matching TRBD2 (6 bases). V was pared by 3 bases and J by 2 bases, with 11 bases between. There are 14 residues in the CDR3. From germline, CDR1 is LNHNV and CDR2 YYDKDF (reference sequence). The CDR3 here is CATSSISGAYEQYF. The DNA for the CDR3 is TGTGCCACCAGCAGTATTAGCGGAGCCTACGAGCAGTACTTC.

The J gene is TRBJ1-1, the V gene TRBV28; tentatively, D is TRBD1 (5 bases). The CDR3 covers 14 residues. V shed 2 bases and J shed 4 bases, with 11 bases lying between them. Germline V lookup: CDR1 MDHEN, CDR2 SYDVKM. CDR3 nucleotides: TGTGCCAGCAGTTTACAGGGCGGGAGCACTGAAGCTTTCTTT. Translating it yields CASSLQGGSTEAFF.

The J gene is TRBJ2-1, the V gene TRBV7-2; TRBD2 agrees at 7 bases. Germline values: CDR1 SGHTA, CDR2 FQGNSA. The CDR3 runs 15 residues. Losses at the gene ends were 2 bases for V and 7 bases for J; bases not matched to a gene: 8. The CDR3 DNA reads TGTGCCAGCAGCTTAAGGGAGGGACTCCGAAATGAGCAGTTCTTC. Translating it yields CASSLREGLRNEQFF.

CDR3 in DNA: TGTGCCAGCAGCTTAAACAGGGTAGTAGAAGAGACCCAGTACTTC. This encodes CASSLNRVVEETQYF. The rearrangement joins TRBV7-2 to TRBJ2-5, with D maybe TRBD1 (6 bases). The CDR3 runs to 15 residues. Looked up from germline, CDR1 is SGHTA and CDR2 is FQGNSA. Trimming stripped 2 bases from V and 3 bases from J, with 13 bases between.

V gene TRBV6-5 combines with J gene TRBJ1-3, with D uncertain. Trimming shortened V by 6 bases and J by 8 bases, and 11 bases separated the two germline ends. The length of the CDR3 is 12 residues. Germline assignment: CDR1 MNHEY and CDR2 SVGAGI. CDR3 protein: CASSQAGDTIYF. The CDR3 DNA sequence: TGTGCCAGCAGCCAGGCCGGCGACACCATATATTTT.

CDR3 in DNA: TGTGCCAGCAGCGTAGGGGAATGGGACAGCCCCCAGCATTTT. It codes for CASSVGEWDSPQHF. The chain links TRBV9 to TRBJ1-5; the match to TRBD1 covers 7 bases. From germline, CDR1 is SGDLS and CDR2 YYNGEE. Trimming removed 0 bases from V and 10 bases from J; junction bases left unmatched: 7. The CDR3 has 14 amino acids.

In DNA, the CDR3 is TGTGCCAGCAGCTTGGCCGGAAACACCATATATTTT. Translating it yields CASSLAGNTIYF. The chain is built from TRBV7-9 and TRBJ1-3, with D unclear. CDR1 and CDR2 (germline): SEHNR, FQNEAQ (reference sequence). There are 12 residues in the CDR3. V was shortened by 3 bases and J by 4 bases, with 4 bases between the two germline ends.

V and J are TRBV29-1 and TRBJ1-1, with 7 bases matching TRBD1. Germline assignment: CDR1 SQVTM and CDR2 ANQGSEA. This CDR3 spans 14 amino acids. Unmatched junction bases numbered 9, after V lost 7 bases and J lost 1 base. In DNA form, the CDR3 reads TGCAGCGCTCAGGGGGGTCAAACGAACACTGAAGCTTTCTTT. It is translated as CSAQGGQTNTEAFF.

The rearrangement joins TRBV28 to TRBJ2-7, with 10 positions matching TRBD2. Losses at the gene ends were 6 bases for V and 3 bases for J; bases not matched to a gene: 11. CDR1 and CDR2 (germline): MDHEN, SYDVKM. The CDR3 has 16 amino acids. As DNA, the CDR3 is TGTGCCAGCAGCCAGACCGGACTAGCGGACCACTACGAGCAGTACTTC. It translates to CASSQTGLADHYEQYF. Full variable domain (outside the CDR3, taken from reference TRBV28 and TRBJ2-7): DVKVTQSSRYLVKRTGEKVFLECVQDMDHENMFWYRQDPGLGLRLIYFSYDVKMKEKGDIPEGYSVSREKKERFSLILESASTNQTSMYLCASSQTGLADHYEQYFGPGTRLTVT.

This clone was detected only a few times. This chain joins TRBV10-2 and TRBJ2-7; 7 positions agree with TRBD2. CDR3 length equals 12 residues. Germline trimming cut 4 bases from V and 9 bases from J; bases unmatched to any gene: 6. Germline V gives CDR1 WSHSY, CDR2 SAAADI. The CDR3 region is CASSGGSGPQYF. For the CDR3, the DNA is TGCGCCAGCAGTGGCGGGAGCGGCCCGCAGTACTTC.

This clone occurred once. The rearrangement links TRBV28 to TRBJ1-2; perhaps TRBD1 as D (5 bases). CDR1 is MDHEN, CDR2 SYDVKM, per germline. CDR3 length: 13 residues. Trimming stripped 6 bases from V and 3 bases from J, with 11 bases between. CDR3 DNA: TGTGCCAGCAGGGCAGGGAGGGACTATGGCTACACCTTC. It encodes CASRAGRDYGYTF.

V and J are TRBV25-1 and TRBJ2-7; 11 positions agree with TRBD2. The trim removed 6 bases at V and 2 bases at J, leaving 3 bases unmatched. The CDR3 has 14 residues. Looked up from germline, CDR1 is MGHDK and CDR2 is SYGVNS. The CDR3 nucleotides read TGTGCCAGCAGAAAGGGACTAGCGGCCTACGAGCAGTACTTC. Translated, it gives CASRKGLAAYEQYF.

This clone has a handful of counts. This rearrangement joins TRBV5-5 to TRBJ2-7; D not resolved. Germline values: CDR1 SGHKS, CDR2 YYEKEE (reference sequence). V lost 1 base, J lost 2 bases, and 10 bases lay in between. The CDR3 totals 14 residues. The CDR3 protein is CASSLRSVTYEQYF. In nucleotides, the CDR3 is TGTGCCAGCAGCTTGAGGAGCGTAACCTACGAGCAGTACTTC.

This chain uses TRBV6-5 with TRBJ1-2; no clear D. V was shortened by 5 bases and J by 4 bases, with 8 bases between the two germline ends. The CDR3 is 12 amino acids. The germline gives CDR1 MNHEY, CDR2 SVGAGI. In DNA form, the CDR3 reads TGTGCCAGCAGTGAGTTTCTCTATGGCTACACCTTC. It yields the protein CASSEFLYGYTF.